Listed below are T cell receptor beta chains from one sample, sequenced in a study of TIL therapy for anti-PD-1-resistant metastatic lung cancer. Only in-frame clones appear in the TCRdb table, and some are missing; sequencing was by immunoSEQ multiplex PCR. This table has about 12,000 clones, roughly three quarters appearing once. Sequences were derived from blood, sampled at baseline. The receptors shown here come from a person between 25 and 79 years old with non-small cell lung cancer. The CDR3 runs from the conserved cysteine through the conserved F or W. D genes are given only for firm matches. Only some rows state a clone size, as once, few, many or a class for expanded clones.

>TRBD2|TRBJ2-2|once|TRBV29-1
CSVVRTSGTSGELFF
TGCAGCGTTGTAAGGACTAGCGGGACGTCCGGGGAGCTGTTTTTT
>NA|TRBJ2-2|NA|TRBV7-2
CASSSLVRTGELFF
TGTGCCAGCAGCTCACTAGTACGGACCGGGGAGCTGTTTTTT
>NA|TRBJ2-7|NA|TRBV18
CASSPTTVSYEQYF
TGTGCCAGCTCACCTACGACAGTTTCCTACGAGCAGTACTTC
>TRBD2|TRBJ2-2|NA|TRBV6-1
CASRGTAGGIGELFF
TGTGCCAGCCGCGGGACAGCGGGAGGGATCGGGGAGCTGTTTTTT
>TRBD2|TRBJ2-3|NA|TRBV25-1
CASSPLLADFTDTQYF
TGTGCCAGCAGTCCGCTCCTAGCGGACTTCACAGATACGCAGTATTTT
>NA|TRBJ2-1|NA|TRBV4-1
CASSQGPPRGEYNEQFF
TGCGCCAGCAGCCAAGGACCCCCGCGGGGAGAATACAATGAGCAGTTCTTC
>NA|TRBJ2-1|NA|TRBV7-2
CASSFRPSEQFF
TGTGCCAGCAGCTTCCGGCCATCTGAGCAGTTCTTC
>NA|TRBJ2-5|NA|TRBV5-1
CASSSMGTAQETQYF
TGCGCCAGCAGCTCGATGGGGACGGCTCAAGAGACCCAGTACTTC
>NA|TRBJ2-7|NA|TRBV2
CASRNAGVEVDEQYF
TGTGCCAGCAGGAATGCAGGGGTCGAAGTGGACGAGCAGTACTTC
>NA|TRBJ2-7|few|TRBV12-5
CASGLGRTFFGEQYF
TGTGCTAGTGGTTTGGGGCGGACCTTTTTTGGGGAGCAGTACTTC
>NA|TRBJ2-3|NA|TRBV27
CASSFTWRDTQYF
TGTGCCAGCAGTTTCACTTGGAGGGATACGCAGTATTTT
>TRBD2|TRBJ2-7|NA|TRBV7-3
CAGPGRELYEQYF
TGTGCCGGCCCTGGGCGGGAGCTGTACGAGCAGTACTTC
>TRBD2|TRBJ2-7|NA|TRBV6-1
CASSEPPSGYYEQYF
TGTGCCAGCAGTGAACCCCCTAGCGGATACTACGAGCAGTACTTC
>NA|TRBJ2-7|NA|TRBV19
CASTSRGEQYF
TGTGCCAGTACGTCCAGGGGCGAGCAGTACTTC
>TRBD1|TRBJ1-2|NA|TRBV4-3
CASSPQGFYGYTF
TGCGCCAGCAGCCCACAGGGGTTCTATGGCTACACCTTC
>NA|TRBJ2-5|NA|TRBV7-6
CASSFYTETQYF
TGTGCCAGCAGCTTTTACACAGAGACCCAGTACTTC
>TRBD2|TRBJ2-5|NA|TRBV7-8
CASSLLAGLPEETQYF
TGTGCCAGCAGCTTACTAGCGGGCCTCCCGGAAGAGACCCAGTACTTC
>TRBD1|TRBJ1-3|NA|TRBV4-1
CASSLTTGVGNTIYF
TGCGCCAGCAGCCTTACCACAGGGGTCGGAAACACCATATATTTT
>NA|TRBJ1-4|NA|TRBV2
CASSEDSLIGEKLFF
TGTGCCAGCAGTGAGGACTCCCTAATAGGGGAAAAACTGTTTTTT
>NA|TRBJ1-1|once|TRBV7-3
CASSLSPGITEAFF
TGTGCCAGCAGCCTTTCACCGGGAATAACTGAAGCTTTCTTT
>NA|TRBJ1-5|NA|TRBV29-1
CSVVSGIGQPQHF
TGCAGCGTGGTGTCAGGGATAGGTCAGCCCCAGCACTTT
>NA|TRBJ2-7|few|TRBV7-2
CASSSRGVRDEQYF
TGTGCCAGCAGCTCGCGGGGCGTTCGGGACGAGCAGTACTTC
>NA|TRBJ2-7|NA|TRBV11-2
CASSFGDNSYEQYF
TGTGCCAGCAGCTTCGGGGACAACTCCTACGAGCAGTACTTC
>NA|TRBJ2-3|NA|TRBV5-6
CASSLGGNTQYF
TGTGCCAGCAGCTTGGGGGGGAACACGCAGTATTTT
>NA|TRBJ1-2|NA|TRBV4-3
CASSQEVQGRGYTF
TGCGCCAGCAGCCAAGAGGTCCAGGGGAGAGGCTACACCTTC
>NA|TRBJ1-2|NA|TRBV30
CAWSWGGYGYTF
TGTGCCTGGAGTTGGGGAGGCTATGGCTACACCTTC
>NA|TRBJ2-6|NA|TRBV15
CATSRGTDDLISGANVLTF
TGTGCCACCAGCAGAGGGACAGATGATTTAATCTCTGGGGCCAACGTCCTGACTTTC
>NA|TRBJ2-1|NA|TRBV5-1
CASSLPSPTSPSSYNEQFF
TGCGCCAGCAGCTTGCCATCTCCTACTAGCCCGAGCTCCTACAATGAGCAGTTCTTC
>NA|TRBJ2-2|NA|TRBV5-6
CASSLFWGARNTGELFF
TGTGCCAGCAGCTTATTCTGGGGCGCTCGGAACACCGGGGAGCTGTTTTTT
>TRBD2|TRBJ2-1|NA|TRBV19
CASSISRIAGYNEQFF
TGTGCCAGTAGTATTTCTCGGATAGCGGGATACAATGAGCAGTTCTTC
>NA|TRBJ2-5|NA|TRBV5-4
CASRPGLPAQLDLRETQYF
TGTGCCAGCAGACCTGGACTACCCGCCCAGTTAGATCTTAGAGAGACCCAGTACTTC
>NA|TRBJ2-5|NA|TRBV19
CASSIDRGRGQETQYF
TGTGCCAGTAGTATAGACAGGGGAAGGGGCCAAGAGACCCAGTACTTC
>NA|TRBJ2-2|large|TRBV7-9
CASSYSTGELFF
TGTGCCAGCAGCTATAGCACCGGGGAGCTGTTTTTT
>TRBD1|TRBJ1-5|few|TRBV19
CASSRTGYSNQPQHF
TGTGCCAGTAGTAGGACAGGCTATAGCAATCAGCCCCAGCATTTT
>TRBD1|TRBJ2-3|NA|TRBV19
CASSSGQGVGDTQYF
TGTGCCAGTAGTTCAGGACAGGGAGTGGGAGATACGCAGTATTTT
>NA|TRBJ2-6|NA|TRBV11-2
CASSPFNVLTF
TGTGCCAGCAGCCCCTTCAACGTCCTGACTTTC
>NA|TRBJ2-5|NA|TRBV6-5
CASRYQETQYF
TGTGCCAGCCGTTACCAAGAGACCCAGTACTTC
>TRBD2|TRBJ2-3|NA|TRBV5-1
CASSLLAGGPTDTQYF
TGCGCCAGCAGCTTGTTAGCGGGAGGGCCTACAGATACGCAGTATTTT
>TRBD2|TRBJ2-5|NA|TRBV30
CAWTGLAGFIETQYF
TGTGCCTGGACGGGACTAGCGGGATTTATAGAGACCCAGTACTTC
>TRBD2|TRBJ2-2|NA|TRBV6-5
CASSLKREGTGELFF
TGTGCCAGCAGTTTGAAGCGGGAGGGCACCGGGGAGCTGTTTTTT
>TRBD1|TRBJ2-7|NA|TRBV10-2
CASEGQGGEQYF
TGCGCCAGCGAGGGACAGGGGGGCGAGCAGTACTTC
>TRBD1|TRBJ1-1|NA|TRBV28
CASLGGDRNTEAFF
TGTGCCAGCTTGGGGGGGGACAGGAACACTGAAGCTTTCTTT
>NA|TRBJ1-2|NA|TRBV29-1
CSVGGADSNYGYTF
TGCAGCGTTGGCGGTGCGGACAGCAACTATGGCTACACCTTC
>NA|TRBJ1-1|NA|TRBV25-1
CASSRRQGSTEAFF
TGTGCCAGCAGCCGTCGGCAGGGGAGCACTGAAGCTTTCTTT
>NA|TRBJ1-5|NA|TRBV7-9
CASSDKNQPQHF
TGTGCCAGCAGCGATAAGAATCAGCCCCAGCATTTT
>NA|TRBJ2-1|NA|TRBV6-5
CASSFKVYNEQFF
TGTGCCAGCAGTTTTAAGGTGTACAATGAGCAGTTCTTC
>TRBD1|TRBJ2-5|NA|TRBV5-6
CASSKDRGETQYF
TGTGCCAGCAGCAAGGACAGGGGTGAGACCCAGTACTTC
>NA|TRBJ1-4|NA|TRBV7-2
CASSLARGTTLFF
TGTGCCAGCAGCTTAGCGCGGGGCACGACGCTGTTTTTT
>TRBD1|TRBJ2-6|NA|TRBV19
CASSEGANWVNVLTF
TGTGCCAGTAGCGAGGGGGCAAATTGGGTCAACGTCCTGACTTTC
>NA|TRBJ2-7|NA|TRBV27
CASSPQGGAASYEQYF
TGTGCCAGCAGTCCCCAGGGGGGAGCGGCCTCCTACGAGCAGTACTTC
>TRBD1|TRBJ1-1|NA|TRBV18
CASSPAGQGATTEAFF
TGTGCCAGCTCACCAGCGGGACAGGGGGCGACCACTGAAGCTTTCTTT
>NA|TRBJ1-4|once|TRBV5-1
CASRRGDELEKLFF
TGCGCCAGCCGCCGGGGGGACGAACTTGAAAAACTGTTTTTT
>NA|TRBJ2-3|NA|TRBV4-2
CASSQESQRDTQYF
TGTGCCAGCAGCCAAGAATCCCAGCGAGATACGCAGTATTTT
>TRBD1|TRBJ1-2|NA|TRBV19
CASSIQGARGYTF
TGTGCCAGTAGTATCCAGGGGGCGCGTGGCTACACCTTC
>NA|TRBJ2-1|NA|TRBV11-2
CASTSNRGGNEQFF
TGTGCCAGCACGTCCAACAGGGGGGGGAATGAGCAGTTCTTC
>TRBD2|TRBJ2-2|NA|TRBV7-6
CASSSRGLAGGAGELFF
TGTGCCAGCAGCTCAAGGGGACTAGCGGGAGGTGCCGGGGAGCTGTTTTTT
>NA|TRBJ2-7|NA|TRBV11-2
CASSHRKTVTRPYEQYF
TGTGCCAGCAGCCACCGAAAGACAGTGACCAGACCCTACGAGCAGTACTTC
>NA|TRBJ1-1|NA|TRBV19
CASSRSQQNTEAFF
TGTGCCAGTAGTAGGAGCCAACAGAACACTGAAGCTTTCTTT
>NA|TRBJ1-1|once|TRBV7-9
CASSPPLKTAMNTEAFF
TGTGCCAGCAGCCCACCCTTAAAGACAGCCATGAACACTGAAGCTTTCTTT
>NA|TRBJ2-7|NA|TRBV6-4
CASSPHTGGYEQYF
TGTGCCAGCAGCCCTCATACTGGAGGGTACGAGCAGTACTTC